The next 17 T cell receptor beta chains were all read from a single sample in a study of blood T cell repertoires in COVID-19. Clones were read by immunoSEQ multiplex PCR, and TCRdb kept only the in-frame ones, dropping some. This sample has about 410,000 clones, with about nine tenths found just once. Sequenced input: peripheral blood. All receptors derive from a woman in her twenties or thirties with active or convalescent COVID-19.

V is TRBV25-1 and J is TRBJ1-1, with TRBD1 as a possible D gene (5 bases). CDR3 length: 13 amino acids. Germline CDR1 reads MGHDK; CDR2 reads SYGVNS. Deletions cut 4 bases from V and 2 bases from J, with 8 bases between. The CDR3 region has the DNA TGTGCCAGCAGTGTGACAGTAAACACTGAAGCTTTCTTT. Protein sequence: CASSVTVNTEAFF.

The chain joins TRBV27 to TRBJ1-1, with D perhaps matching TRBD1 (5 bases). Germline V gene lookup returns CDR1 MNHEY and CDR2 SMNVEV (reference sequence). The CDR3 has 14 amino acids. V dropped 6 bases and J dropped 11 bases, with 22 bases sitting between them. CDR3 loop: CASRGRVTANRAFF. CDR3 in DNA: TGTGCCAGCAGGGGGAGGGTGACAGCTAATCGGGCTTTCTTT.

The chain uses TRBV19 and TRBJ2-1, with 8 bases aligning to TRBD2. In germline, CDR1 is LNHDA, CDR2 SQIVND (reference sequence). The CDR3 has 15 amino acids. The V segment lost 7 bases and the J segment 3 bases; nucleotides outside the gene matches: 8. CDR3 coding DNA: TGTGCCAGTACCCCTCGGAGCGGGGGCTACAATGAGCAGTTCTTC. Its protein is CASTPRSGGYNEQFF.

Here the CDR3 reads CASSWNGGVGWTEAFF. DNA for the CDR3: TGCGCCAGCAGCTGGAACGGCGGGGTGGGATGGACTGAAGCTTTCTTT. The J gene is TRBJ1-1, the V gene TRBV5-1, with D uncertain. Germline assignment: CDR1 SGHRS and CDR2 YFSETQ. Deletions cut 3 bases from V and 5 bases from J, with 20 bases between. This CDR3 is built from 16 residues.

About this clone itself: One end of the junction varies from germline; a read error may be responsible. The J gene is TRBJ1-1, the V gene TRBV3-1 (or the pseudogene TRBV3-2); 9 bases map to TRBD1. The germline gives CDR1 LGHDT, CDR2 YNNKEL (reference sequence). This CDR3 contains 15 residues. DNA of the CDR3: TGTGCCAGCAGTATCGAATATCTTTCCGGGACAGGGCTTCTCTTT. This encodes CASSIEYLSGTGLLF.

V and J are TRBV5-1 and TRBJ2-5; a weak D match, TRBD2 (5 bases). Between the trimmed V and J ends, which lost 0 bases and 1 base, there was a span of 13 bases. From germline, CDR1 is SGHRS and CDR2 YFSETQ. There are 16 residues in the CDR3. The DNA of the CDR3 is TGCGCCAGCAGCTTGGCACGAGGGCCCACCCAAGAGACCCAGTACTTC. Translating it yields CASSLARGPTQETQYF.

This clone came up a few times. The CDR3 end shows no conserved phenylalanine or tryptophan, and so a read error is likely. The DNA is omitted, as the CDR3 cannot be located on it reliably, and the CDR3 follows TCRdb's listing. The chain links TRBV4-1 to TRBJ2-7; the D segment call TRBD2 is taken from the table without a DNA check. Per germline, CDR1 MGHRA and CDR2 YSYEKL. 14 amino acids form the CDR3, both terminal residues included. This CDR3 is CASSQEWLAGRFVL.

This chain joins TRBV27 and TRBJ2-7; a weak D match, TRBD2 (6 bases). The germline V gene has CDR1 MNHEY and CDR2 SMNVEV (reference sequence). Trimming shortened V by 4 bases and J by 0 bases, and 10 bases separated the two germline ends. This CDR3 spans 14 amino acids. The CDR3 DNA reads TGTGCCAGCAGTTATAGCGGTAGCTCCTACGAGCAGTACTTC. It encodes CASSYSGSSYEQYF.

The chain has TRBV9 and TRBJ2-1, with D perhaps matching TRBD2 (5 bases). Between the trimmed V and J ends, which lost 3 bases and 0 bases, there was a span of 22 bases. CDR3 length: 19 residues. Germline V gene sequence: CDR1 SGDLS, CDR2 YYNGEE. The CDR3 DNA is TGTGCCAGCAGCGGTAACCTAGAAGTGGGTGGGAGCTCCTACAATGAGCAGTTCTTC. Protein: CASSGNLEVGGSSYNEQFF.

V gene TRBV30 combines with J gene TRBJ2-3, with TRBD2 matching over 8 bases. The CDR3 is 14 residues long. In germline, CDR1 is GTSNPN, CDR2 SVGIG (reference sequence). The trim removed 7 bases at V and 0 bases at J, leaving 6 bases unmatched. Here the CDR3 DNA reads TGTGCCTCCCCGGTAGCGGGAAGCACAGATACGCAGTATTTT. Encoded protein: CASPVAGSTDTQYF.

The rearrangement joins TRBV5-4 to TRBJ2-5, with a weak D call TRBD2 (7 bases). Per the germline V gene, CDR1 is SGHNT and CDR2 is YYREEE (reference sequence). Trimming removed 3 bases at V and 3 bases at J, with 18 bases between. The CDR3 length is 16 residues. For the CDR3, the DNA is TGTGCCAGCAGCTCCGGGCCGGGGGGCCTTGAAGAGACCCAGTACTTC. Encoded protein: CASSSGPGGLEETQYF.

This clone was found a few times. V is TRBV19 and J is TRBJ1-5; D is unresolved. The ends were cut back, 0 bases at V and 0 bases at J, with 6 bases in the middle. Germline V gives CDR1 LNHDA, CDR2 SQIVND (reference sequence). This CDR3 has 15 amino acids. For the CDR3, the DNA is TGTGCCAGTAGTATAGACAGTTCTAGCAATCAGCCCCAGCATTTT. Its translation is CASSIDSSSNQPQHF.

This chain links TRBV25-1 with TRBJ1-1; D possibly corresponds to TRBD1 (6 bases). Germline CDR1 MGHDK, CDR2 SYGVNS. This CDR3 spans 13 amino acids. V was clipped by 5 bases and J by 3 bases, with 10 bases between them. This CDR3 is CASSRSGDTEAFF. CDR3 DNA sequence: TGTGCCAGCAGTCGTTCAGGGGACACTGAAGCTTTCTTT. Filled out from reference TRBV25-1 and TRBJ1-1, the complete variable domain reads EADIYQTPRYLVIGTGKKITLECSQTMGHDKMYWYQQDPGMELHLIHYSYGVNSTEKGDLSSESTVSRIRTEHFPLTLESARPSHTSQYLCASSRSGDTEAFFGQGTRLTVV.

This clone appeared once. The J gene is TRBJ2-3, the V gene TRBV4-1; maybe TRBD1 (5 bases). Per germline, CDR1 MGHRA and CDR2 YSYEKL. The V end lost 0 bases, the J end lost 0 bases, and 13 bases lay between the germline ends. The CDR3 is 17 amino acids. CDR3 sequence reads: CASSQEWGSLSTDTQYF. In nucleotides, the CDR3 is TGCGCCAGCAGCCAAGAGTGGGGCTCCTTAAGCACAGATACGCAGTATTTT.

The chain links TRBV7-9 to TRBJ2-1, with 7 bases lining up with TRBD1. CDR1 SEHNR and CDR2 FQNEAQ come from the germline V gene (reference sequence). Trimming cost V 4 bases and J 6 bases; bases outside gene matches: 0. The CDR3 is 12 residues long. The CDR3 loop is CASSSGGNEQFF. The DNA for the CDR3 is TGTGCCAGCAGCTCAGGGGGCAATGAGCAGTTCTTC.

This clone was recorded only once. This chain joins TRBV6-4 and TRBJ2-3, with 9 bases that match TRBD2. CDR3 length: 17 amino acids. The germline V gene has CDR1 MRHNA and CDR2 SNTAGT. Unmatched junction bases numbered 11, after V lost 6 bases and J lost 1 base. In DNA, the CDR3 is TGTGCCAGCAGCACCAGCGGGGGGTCTTATGGCACAGATACGCAGTATTTT. Protein: CASSTSGGSYGTDTQYF.

The chain couples TRBV19 to TRBJ2-7; TRBD1 agrees at 8 bases. V shed 6 bases, J shed 3 bases, and the junction held 4 bases outside the gene matches. CDR1 is LNHDA and CDR2 is SQIVND in the germline V gene (reference sequence). This CDR3 contains 13 residues. This CDR3 is CASRPTGGYEQYF. The DNA of the CDR3 is TGTGCCAGTAGACCAACAGGGGGCTACGAGCAGTACTTC.